A single sample gave rise to the 5 T cell receptor beta chains below, sequenced in a study of T cells expressing NK-cell markers. TCRdb re-called the 5' RACE reads, yielding one record per CDR3 amino acid sequence without DNA. This sample contains about 460,000 distinct CDR3 sequences. Source material: blood T cells: a sorted CD56 or NKG2C T cell subset, CD4+ or CD8+ T cells, or bulk PBMC T cells (not recorded which). Receptors originate from a woman aged 50 to 65 in good health.

V and J are TRBV7-6 and TRBJ2-2; the D gene TCRdb calls, TRBD2, cannot be checked with no DNA. The germline V gene has CDR1 SGHVS and CDR2 FNYEAQ. There are 17 residues in the CDR3. The CDR3 sequence: CASSLAGAGGGTGELFF.

This chain connects TRBV6-6 to TRBJ2-7; TCRdb proposes TRBD1, but this gene call is untestable without DNA. There are 15 residues in the CDR3. The germline gives CDR1 MNHNY, CDR2 SVGAGI (reference sequence). The CDR3 here is CASRSPRTVPYEQYF.

This chain connects TRBV10-2 to TRBJ1-2; no DNA is available, so the TRBD1 call from TCRdb remains unchecked. Germline values: CDR1 WSHSY, CDR2 SAAADI. This CDR3 contains 13 residues. The CDR3 sequence is CASKGSKLYGYTF.

The rearrangement joins TRBV10-3 to TRBJ2-2; TCRdb proposes TRBD2, but this gene call is untestable without DNA. CDR1 and CDR2 (germline): ENHRY, SYGVKD. The CDR3 contains 16 residues. CDR3 protein: CAISEKWEVNTGELFF.

The chain combines TRBV13 with TRBJ2-1; the D call from TCRdb, TRBD2, cannot be confirmed without DNA. The length of the CDR3 is 16 residues. The germline V gene has CDR1 PRHDT and CDR2 FYEKMQ (reference sequence). CDR3 sequence reads: CASSYRLAGVIDEQFF.